A selection of T cell receptor beta chains follows, all from one sample in a study of cytotoxic CD8 clonotypes in ibrutinib-treated CLL. Some clones are missing from TCRdb's copy, which holds only in-frame ones; the method was immunoSEQ multiplex PCR. The sample includes some 200,000 clones, roughly three quarters of them seen just once. Here the sequenced sample was PBMCs, taken after 12 months of ibrutinib treatment. These receptors were obtained from a human donor with chronic lymphocytic leukemia. The CDR3 runs from the conserved cysteine through the conserved F or W. D genes are given only for firm matches. Size is omitted from some rows. Given values are once, few, many or a class for expanded clones.

TRBJ1-5 | 11 | . | . | TRBV27 | TGTGCCAGCGGGGGTAATCAGCCCCAGCATTTT | CASGGNQPQHF
TRBJ1-1 | 14 | . | many | TRBV5-1 | TGCGCCAGCAGCCCTTGGACGTATCCCCCTGAAGCTTTCTTT | CASSPWTYPPEAFF
TRBJ1-2 | 12 | . | . | TRBV5-1 | TGCGCCAGCAGCTTTTTAAACTATGGCTACACCTTC | CASSFLNYGYTF
TRBJ1-3 | 17 | TRBD1 | once | TRBV5-6 | TGTGCCAGCAGCTTGCTAGGACAGGGGGTTCCTGGAAACACCATATATTTT | CASSLLGQGVPGNTIYF
TRBJ1-2 | 16 | TRBD1 | . | TRBV28 | TGTGCCAGCAGTCCCATTGGGACAGGGGCCAACTATGGCTACACCTTC | CASSPIGTGANYGYTF
TRBJ2-7 | 10 | . | . | TRBV29-1 | TGCAGCGGTCGACCGTACGAGCAGTACTTC | CSGRPYEQYF
TRBJ2-7 | 13 | . | once | TRBV5-6 | TGTGCCAGCAGCTTCACGGGAACCTACGAGCAGTACTTC | CASSFTGTYEQYF
TRBJ2-7 | 14 | . | . | TRBV5-1 | TGCGCCAGCAGCTTGGCCCCAGGGGTCGACGAGCAGTACTTC | CASSLAPGVDEQYF
TRBJ1-2 | 14 | . | . | TRBV7-9 | TGTGCCGGCTCCTTCTTCCAGGCTAACTATGGCTACACCTTC | CAGSFFQANYGYTF
TRBJ2-1 | 15 | . | . | TRBV5-1 | TGCGCCAGCAGCTTATACTCAGGGTTACGGAATGAGCAGTTCTTC | CASSLYSGLRNEQFF
TRBJ2-2 | 13 | . | . | TRBV5-1 | TGCGCCAGCAGCTTAGTTAACCCCGGGGAGCTGTTTTTT | CASSLVNPGELFF
TRBJ2-4 | 13 | TRBD1 | . | TRBV6-5 | TGTGCCAGCAGCAGGACAGGGAAAAACATTCAGTACTTC | CASSRTGKNIQYF
TRBJ1-2 | 15 | TRBD1 | . | TRBV6-6 | TGTGCCAGCAGTCCGGGACAGGGTTTTGCCTATGGCTACACCTTC | CASSPGQGFAYGYTF
TRBJ1-1 | 12 | TRBD1 | few | TRBV29-1 | TGCAGCGTTGAAGAATTCAGGGGGGGAGCTTTCTTT | CSVEEFRGGAFF
TRBJ2-3 | 15 | . | . | TRBV4-1 | TGCGCCAGCAGCCTTCGGGAGCTATCATCAGATACGCAGTATTTT | CASSLRELSSDTQYF
TRBJ1-6 | 12 | . | few | TRBV2 | TGTGTCCGAGGAGGGGTTGATTCACCCCTCCACTTT | CVRGGVDSPLHF
TRBJ2-1 | 15 | . | . | TRBV25-1 | TGTGCCAGCAGTGAAAGCAGACAGTCTCCAGGTGAGCAGTTCTTC | CASSESRQSPGEQFF
TRBJ2-3 | 16 | . | . | TRBV19 | TGTGCCAGTAGTAGCCGGAGGAGGCCGAGTACAGATACGCAGTATTTT | CASSSRRRPSTDTQYF
TRBJ1-2 | 15 | . | . | TRBV19 | TGTGCCAGTAGTTCCAACGACGCGGCGGGCTATGGCTACACCTTC | CASSSNDAAGYGYTF
TRBJ2-1 | 14 | . | . | TRBV9 | TGTGCCAGCAGCGTACCAGGGACTCAGAATGAGCAGTTCTTC | CASSVPGTQNEQFF
TRBJ2-2 | 15 | TRBD1 | . | TRBV18 | TGTGCCAGCTCAACGGGACAGGGGGACACCGGGGAGCTGTTTTTT | CASSTGQGDTGELFF
TRBJ1-1 | 15 | . | few | TRBV9 | TGTGCCAGCAGCGCCAGGGGAGGCGTGAACACTGAAGCTTTCTTT | CASSARGGVNTEAFF
TRBJ2-7 | 15 | TRBD1 | . | TRBV30 | TGTGCCTGGAGTCTACCCGGGACAGGGAAATACGAGCAGTACTTC | CAWSLPGTGKYEQYF
TRBJ2-2 | 15 | TRBD2 | . | TRBV15 | TGTGCCACCAGCAGTCTAGCGGGAGACACCGGGGAGCTGTTTTTT | CATSSLAGDTGELFF
TRBJ2-1 | 17 | TRBD1 | . | TRBV4-1 | TGCGCCAGCAGTCTCTGGGGGCAGGGACAGGGTAACAATGAGCAGTTCTTC | CASSLWGQGQGNNEQFF
TRBJ1-1 | 13 | . | . | TRBV10-3 | TGTGCCATCAAAGAGGGATTGAACACTGAAGCTTTCTTT | CAIKEGLNTEAFF
TRBJ2-1 | 16 | TRBD2 | . | TRBV4-1 | TGCGCCAGCAGCCAGGGACTAGCGGTAAAGAACAATGAGCAGTTCTTC | CASSQGLAVKNNEQFF
TRBJ1-6 | 15 | . | . | TRBV6-5 | TGTGCCAGCAGTTACTCGGGCCAGGTAGATTCACCCCTCCACTTT | CASSYSGQVDSPLHF
TRBJ2-7 | 13 | . | . | TRBV4-1 | TGCGCCAGCAGCCACGCGGACCGCTACGAGCAGTACTTC | CASSHADRYEQYF
TRBJ1-2 | 13 | . | . | TRBV18 | TGTGCCAGCTCACCTGGAGAGGGTTCCGGGGGCACCTTC | CASSPGEGSGGTF
TRBJ1-2 | 14 | TRBD1 | . | TRBV11-2 | TGTGCCAGCAGCCCAACCGGGACAGAGTATGGCTACACCTTC | CASSPTGTEYGYTF
TRBJ1-2 | 14 | TRBD1 | few | TRBV15 | TGTGCCACCAGCACCGGGACAGGCCCGTATGGCTACACCTTC | CATSTGTGPYGYTF
TRBJ2-5 | 13 | TRBD1 | . | TRBV9 | TGTGCCAGCAGCGGGACAGGGGAAGAGACCCAGTACTTC | CASSGTGEETQYF
TRBJ1-1 | 14 | . | . | TRBV5-1 | TGCGCCAGCAGCTTCTCAACAGCGAACACTGAAGCTTTCTTT | CASSFSTANTEAFF
TRBJ1-1 | 15 | TRBD1 | . | TRBV2 | TGTGCCAGCAGTACCGCCGGGACAGGGTGGCGTGAAGCTTTCTTT | CASSTAGTGWREAFF
TRBJ2-3 | 13 | . | . | TRBV6-5 | TGTGCCAGCAGTTACCGGGGTGCGGATACGCAGTATTTT | CASSYRGADTQYF
TRBJ1-2 | 12 | . | few | TRBV29-1 | TGCAGCGTTGACAGGGCTGCGCGTGGCTACACCTTC | CSVDRAARGYTF
TRBJ2-1 | 12 | . | . | TRBV7-2 | TGTGCCAGCAGCTTAACCTCCAATGAGCAGTTCTTC | CASSLTSNEQFF
TRBJ1-6 | 13 | TRBD1 | once | TRBV9 | TGTGCCAGCAACGACAGGGGTAATTCACCCCTCCACTTT | CASNDRGNSPLHF
TRBJ2-3 | 13 | . | . | TRBV7-7 | TGTGCTAGCAGCCAGGGGGGGTCAGATACGCAGTATTTT | CASSQGGSDTQYF
TRBJ1-5 | 14 | . | . | TRBV4-3 | TGCGCCAGCAGCCACCGGATAGGGAATCAGCCCCAGCATTTT | CASSHRIGNQPQHF
TRBJ2-7 | 14 | . | . | TRBV29-1 | TGCAGCGTTATCGCGGCAGGGGGGCCCTACGAGCAGTACTTC | CSVIAAGGPYEQYF
TRBJ1-2 | 15 | TRBD1 | . | TRBV19 | TGTGCCAGTAGCGTCAACAGGGGGCTCAACTATGGCTACACCTTC | CASSVNRGLNYGYTF
TRBJ1-6 | 15 | . | . | TRBV7-9 | TGTGCCAGCAGCCTAGACGCCAGGGGAAATTCACCCCTCCACTTT | CASSLDARGNSPLHF
TRBJ1-2 | 11 | . | . | TRBV29-1 | TGCAGCGTTGAAGCGCTTGATGGCTACACCTTC | CSVEALDGYTF
TRBJ1-6 | 15 | . | . | TRBV15 | TGTGCCACCAGCGGTTCTAGGTCCTATAATTCACCCCTCCACTTT | CATSGSRSYNSPLHF
TRBJ1-3 | 16 | . | . | TRBV30 | TGTGCCTGGAGTTCCACAGGCAGAGGAGTTGGAAACACCATATATTTT | CAWSSTGRGVGNTIYF
TRBJ1-1 | 11 | . | once | TRBV29-1 | TGCAGCGCAGAGCGCGGGACTGAAGCTTTCTTT | CSAERGTEAFF
TRBJ1-5 | 16 | TRBD1 | . | TRBV4-2 | TGTGCCAGCAGCCACCTACAGGGGGCCGGCAATCAGCCCCAGCATTTT | CASSHLQGAGNQPQHF
TRBJ2-3 | 13 | TRBD2 | . | TRBV5-1 | TGCGCCAGCAGGAGCGGGGGGCGAAATACGCAGTATTTT | CASRSGGRNTQYF
TRBJ1-3 | 11 | . | . | TRBV29-1 | TGCAGCGTTGTAATTGGAAACACCATATATTTT | CSVVIGNTIYF
TRBJ2-7 | 12 | . | . | TRBV30 | TGTGCCTGGAAGGCGGATTCCTACGAGCAGTACTTC | CAWKADSYEQYF
TRBJ2-7 | 16 | . | . | TRBV5-6 | TGTGCCAGCACCTTGGCCCTAGCCGGACCTTCGGTCGAGCAGTACTTC | CASTLALAGPSVEQYF
TRBJ2-1 | 15 | TRBD2 | . | TRBV7-2 | TGTGCCAGCAGCTTAGAAATGGCGGGGGACAATGAGCAGTTCTTC | CASSLEMAGDNEQFF
TRBJ2-3 | 12 | . | . | TRBV5-6 | TGTGCCAGCAGCTTAGGGGTAGATACGCAGTATTTT | CASSLGVDTQYF
TRBJ1-5 | 16 | . | . | TRBV5-8 | TGTGCCAGCAGACCAGCGAGAGTGGGTGGCAATCAGCCCCAGCATTTT | CASRPARVGGNQPQHF
TRBJ2-4 | 15 | . | . | TRBV1 | TGCACCAGCGTCAGGGGCCAGTATTCCAAAAACATTCAGTACTTC | CTSVRGQYSKNIQYF
TRBJ1-1 | 12 | . | . | TRBV10-2 | TGCGCCAGCAGACGAGAGAACACTGAAGCTTTCTTT | CASRRENTEAFF